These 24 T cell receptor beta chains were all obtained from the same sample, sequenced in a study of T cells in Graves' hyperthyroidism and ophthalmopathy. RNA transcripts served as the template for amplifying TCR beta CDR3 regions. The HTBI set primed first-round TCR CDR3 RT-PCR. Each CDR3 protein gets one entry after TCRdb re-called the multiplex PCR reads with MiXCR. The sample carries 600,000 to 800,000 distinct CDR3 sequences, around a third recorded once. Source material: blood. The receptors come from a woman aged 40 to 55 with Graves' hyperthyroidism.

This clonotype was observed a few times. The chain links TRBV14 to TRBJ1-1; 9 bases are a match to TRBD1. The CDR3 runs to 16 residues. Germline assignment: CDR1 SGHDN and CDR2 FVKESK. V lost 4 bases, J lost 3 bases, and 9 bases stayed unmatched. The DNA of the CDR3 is TGTGCCAGCAGCCGATCTGGGACAGGGCCCCACACTGAAGCTTTCTTT. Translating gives CASSRSGTGPHTEAFF.

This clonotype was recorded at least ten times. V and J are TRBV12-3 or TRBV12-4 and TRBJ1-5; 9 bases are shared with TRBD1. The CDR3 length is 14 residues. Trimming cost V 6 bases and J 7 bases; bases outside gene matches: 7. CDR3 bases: TGTGCCAGCAGCCGGGACAGGGTCAGGCAGCCCCAGCATTTT. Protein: CASSRDRVRQPQHF.

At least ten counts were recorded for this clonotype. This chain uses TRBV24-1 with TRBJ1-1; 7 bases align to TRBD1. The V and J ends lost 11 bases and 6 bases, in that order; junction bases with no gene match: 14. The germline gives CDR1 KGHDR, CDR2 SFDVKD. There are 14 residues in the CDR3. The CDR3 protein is CASRDRTIGAEAFF. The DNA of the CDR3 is TGTGCCAGCCGGGACAGAACTATTGGGGCTGAAGCTTTCTTT.

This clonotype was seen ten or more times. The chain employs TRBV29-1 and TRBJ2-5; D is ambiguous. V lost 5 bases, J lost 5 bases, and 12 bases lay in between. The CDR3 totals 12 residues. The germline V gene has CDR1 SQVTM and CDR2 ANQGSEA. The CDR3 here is CSVLPNGETQYF. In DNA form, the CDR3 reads TGCAGCGTTCTCCCTAACGGGGAGACCCAGTACTTC.

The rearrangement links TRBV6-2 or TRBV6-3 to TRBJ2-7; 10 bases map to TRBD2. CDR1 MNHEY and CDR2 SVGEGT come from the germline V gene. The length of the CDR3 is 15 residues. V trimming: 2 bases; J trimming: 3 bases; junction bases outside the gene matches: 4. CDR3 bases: TGTGCCAGCAGTTACGGGTCTAGCGGGGGCTACGAGCAGTACTTC. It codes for CASSYGSSGGYEQYF.

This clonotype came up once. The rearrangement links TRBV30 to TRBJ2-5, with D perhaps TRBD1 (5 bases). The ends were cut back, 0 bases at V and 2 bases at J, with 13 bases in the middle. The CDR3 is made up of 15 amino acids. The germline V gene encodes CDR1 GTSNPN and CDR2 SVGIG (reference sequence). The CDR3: CAWSVLKGSQETQYF. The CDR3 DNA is TGTGCCTGGAGTGTACTGAAGGGGTCTCAAGAGACCCAGTACTTC.

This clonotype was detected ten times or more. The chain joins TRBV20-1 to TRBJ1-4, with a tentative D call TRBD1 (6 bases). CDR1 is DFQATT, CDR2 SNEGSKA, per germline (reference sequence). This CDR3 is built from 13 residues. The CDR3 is CSPKGGAGEKLFF. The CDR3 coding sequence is TGCAGCCCGAAGGGGGGCGCGGGTGAAAAACTGTTTTTT.

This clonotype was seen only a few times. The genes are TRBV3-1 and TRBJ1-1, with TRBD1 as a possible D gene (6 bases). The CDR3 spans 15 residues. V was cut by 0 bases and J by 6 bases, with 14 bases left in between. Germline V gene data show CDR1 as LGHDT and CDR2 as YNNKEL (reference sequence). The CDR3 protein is CASSQESLGQPEAFF. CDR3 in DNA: TGTGCCAGCAGCCAAGAGAGCCTTGGACAGCCTGAAGCTTTCTTT. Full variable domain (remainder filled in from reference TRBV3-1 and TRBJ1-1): DTAVSQTPKYLVTQMGNDKSIKCEQNLGHDTMYWYKQDSKKFLKIMFSYNNKELIINETVPNRFSPKSPDKAHLNLHINSLELGDSAVYFCASSQESLGQPEAFFGQGTRLTVV.

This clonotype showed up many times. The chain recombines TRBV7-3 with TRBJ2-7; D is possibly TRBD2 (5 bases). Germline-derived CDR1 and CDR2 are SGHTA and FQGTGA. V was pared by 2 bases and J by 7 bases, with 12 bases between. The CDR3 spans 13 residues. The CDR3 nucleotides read TGTGCCAGCAGCTTAGGTCGGGAAGGAGAGCAGTACTTC. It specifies CASSLGREGEQYF.

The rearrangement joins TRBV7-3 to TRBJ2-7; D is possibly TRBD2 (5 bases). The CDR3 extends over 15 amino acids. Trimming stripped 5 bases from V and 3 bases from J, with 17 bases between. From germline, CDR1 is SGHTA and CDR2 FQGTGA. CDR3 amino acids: CASSQGPSYLYEQYF. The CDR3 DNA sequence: TGTGCCAGCAGCCAAGGCCCTAGCTATCTCTACGAGCAGTACTTC.

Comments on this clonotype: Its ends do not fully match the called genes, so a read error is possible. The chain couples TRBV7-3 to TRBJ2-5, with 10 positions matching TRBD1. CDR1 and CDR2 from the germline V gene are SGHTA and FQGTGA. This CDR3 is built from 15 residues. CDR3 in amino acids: CASSQEGTGVETQYF. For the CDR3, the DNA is TGCGCCAGCAGCCAGGAAGGGACAGGGGTGGAGACCCAGTACTTC. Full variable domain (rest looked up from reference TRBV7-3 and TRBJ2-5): GAGVSQTPSNKVTEKGKYVELRCDPISGHTALYWYRQSLGQGPEFLIYFQGTGAADDSGLPNDRFFAVRPEGSVSTLKIQRTERGDSAVYLCASSQEGTGVETQYFGPGTRLLVL.

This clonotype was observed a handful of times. Written as DNA, the CDR3 is TGCAGTGCTAGTGCTGGCTCCCCCCAGGGGGCGCGGGGAAACACCATATATTTT. As protein: CSASAGSPQGARGNTIYF. The chain couples TRBV20-1 to TRBJ1-3; 8 nucleotides match TRBD1. With 3 bases clipped from V and 4 bases from J, the junction kept 17 bases outside the gene matches. The length of the CDR3 is 18 residues. The germline gives CDR1 DFQATT, CDR2 SNEGSKA (reference sequence).

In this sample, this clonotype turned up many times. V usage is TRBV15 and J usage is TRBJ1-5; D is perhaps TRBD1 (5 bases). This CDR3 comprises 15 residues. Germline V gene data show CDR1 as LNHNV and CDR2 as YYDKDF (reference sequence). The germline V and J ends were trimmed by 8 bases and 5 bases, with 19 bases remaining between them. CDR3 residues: CATEKGSDRDQPQHF. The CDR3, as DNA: TGTGCCACCGAAAAGGGGTCAGACCGGGATCAGCCCCAGCATTTT.

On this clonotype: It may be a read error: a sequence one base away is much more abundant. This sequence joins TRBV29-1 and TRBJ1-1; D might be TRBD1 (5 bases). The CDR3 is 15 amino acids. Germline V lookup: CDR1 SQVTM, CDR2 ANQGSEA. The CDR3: CGVGSRGGRGTEAFF. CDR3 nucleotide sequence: TGCGGCGTTGGGAGTCGGGGGGGTAGGGGTACTGAAGCTTTCTTT.

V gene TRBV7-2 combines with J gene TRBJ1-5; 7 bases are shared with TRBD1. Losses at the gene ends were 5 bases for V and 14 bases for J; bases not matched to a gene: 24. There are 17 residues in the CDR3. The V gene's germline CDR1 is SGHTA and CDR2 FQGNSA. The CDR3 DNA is TGTGCCAGCAGCCCCACACCAGGGGGGCAGGGGCAGGGATCGGAGCATTTT. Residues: CASSPTPGGQGQGSEHF.

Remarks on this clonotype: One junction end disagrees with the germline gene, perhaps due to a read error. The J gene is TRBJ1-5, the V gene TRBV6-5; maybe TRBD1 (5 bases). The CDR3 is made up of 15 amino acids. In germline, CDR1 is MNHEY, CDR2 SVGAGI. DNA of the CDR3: TGTGCCATCAGTTACGGGGCAGGATCGAATCAGCCCCAGCATTTT. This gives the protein CAISYGAGSNQPQHF.

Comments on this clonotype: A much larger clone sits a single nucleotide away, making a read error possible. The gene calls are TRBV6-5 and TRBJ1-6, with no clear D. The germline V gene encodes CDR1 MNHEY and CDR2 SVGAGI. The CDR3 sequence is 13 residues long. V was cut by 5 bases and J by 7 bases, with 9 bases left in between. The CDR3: CASSPVPNSPLHF. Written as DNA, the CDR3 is TGTGCCAGCAGTCCCGTCCCCAATTCACCCCTCCACTTT.

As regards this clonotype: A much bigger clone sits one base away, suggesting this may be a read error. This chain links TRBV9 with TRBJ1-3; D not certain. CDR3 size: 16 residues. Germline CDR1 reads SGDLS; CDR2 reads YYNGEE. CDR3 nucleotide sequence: TGTGTCAGCAGCGACTACGACACAGACTCTGGAAACACCATATATTTT. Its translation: CVSSDYDTDSGNTIYF.

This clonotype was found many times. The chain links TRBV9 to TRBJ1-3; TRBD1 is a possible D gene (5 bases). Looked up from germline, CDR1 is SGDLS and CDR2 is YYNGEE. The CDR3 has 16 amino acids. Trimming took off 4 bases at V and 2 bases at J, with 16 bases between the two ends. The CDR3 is CASSLTVSGAGNTIYF. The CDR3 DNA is TGTGCCAGCAGCCTGACGGTTTCGGGGGCTGGAAACACCATATATTTT.

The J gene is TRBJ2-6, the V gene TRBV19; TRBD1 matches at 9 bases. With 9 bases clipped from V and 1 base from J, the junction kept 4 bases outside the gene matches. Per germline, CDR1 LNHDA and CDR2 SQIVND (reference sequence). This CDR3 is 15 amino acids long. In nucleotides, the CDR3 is TGTGCCAGCCAGACAGGGGGTTCTGGGGCCAACGTCCTGACTTTC. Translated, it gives CASQTGGSGANVLTF.

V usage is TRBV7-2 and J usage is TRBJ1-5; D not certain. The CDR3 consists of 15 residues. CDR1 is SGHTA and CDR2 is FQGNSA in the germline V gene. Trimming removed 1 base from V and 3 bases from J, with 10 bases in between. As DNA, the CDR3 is TGTGCCAGCAGCTTAGACGGAGCGACCAATCAGCCCCAGCATTTT. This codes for CASSLDGATNQPQHF.

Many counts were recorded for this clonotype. In DNA form, the CDR3 reads TGCAGCGTTGAAGATCCCAGGGTCTCTGGGGCGCAGTACTTC. Protein sequence: CSVEDPRVSGAQYF. The chain is built from TRBV29-1 and TRBJ2-7, with D perhaps matching TRBD1 (5 bases). CDR1 is SQVTM, CDR2 ANQGSEA, per germline. There are 14 residues in the CDR3. V shed 0 bases and J shed 9 bases, with 18 bases lying between them.

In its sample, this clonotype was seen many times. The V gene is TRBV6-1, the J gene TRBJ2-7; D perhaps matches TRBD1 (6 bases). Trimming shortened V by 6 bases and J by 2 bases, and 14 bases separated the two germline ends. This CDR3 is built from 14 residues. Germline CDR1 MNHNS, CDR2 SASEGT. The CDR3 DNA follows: TGTGCCAGCAGAAGACAGGACGTACCCTACGAGCAGTACTTC. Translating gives CASRRQDVPYEQYF.

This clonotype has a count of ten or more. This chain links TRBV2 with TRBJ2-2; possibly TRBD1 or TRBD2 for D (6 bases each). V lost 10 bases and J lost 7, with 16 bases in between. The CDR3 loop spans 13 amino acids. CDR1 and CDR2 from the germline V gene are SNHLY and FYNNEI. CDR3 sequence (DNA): TGTGCCACCCCTCGGGGGCAGGACGGGGAGCTGTTTTTT. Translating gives CATPRGQDGELFF.